These T cell receptor beta chains were read from a single sample in a study of CD8 T cells in ankylosing spondylitis. MiXCR, applied by TCRdb to the 5' RACE reads, yields one record per CDR3 protein. The sample has fewer than 500,000 distinct CDR3 sequences, around 20% seen once. Input material: blood, either unsorted or a sorted T cell fraction (not recorded which). The source is a male donor with ankylosing spondylitis. Each CDR3 is given with its conserved first and last residue. D genes are given only for firm matches. For some rows the clone size is stated as once, few or many, or as a class when expanded; others skip it.

clone size,CDR3 length,V gene,J gene,D gene,CDR3 DNA,CDR3 protein
few,13,TRBV20-1,TRBJ2-1,TRBD2,TGCAGTGCACCTAGCGGGCCCTACAATGAGCAGTTCTTC,CSAPSGPYNEQFF
NA,13,TRBV20-1,TRBJ1-1,NA,TGCAGTGCTAGAGATCGGCTGAACACTGAAGCTTTCTTT,CSARDRLNTEAFF
NA,13,TRBV20-1,TRBJ1-6,TRBD1,TGCAGTGTCGGACAGGGACCTAATTCACCCCTCCACTTT,CSVGQGPNSPLHF
NA,16,TRBV12-3/TRBV12-4,TRBJ2-7,TRBD2,TGTGCCAGCAGTTTTTCGCGGCTAGCGGGAGTGTACAAGCAGTACTTC,CASSFSRLAGVYKQYF
NA,15,TRBV6-1,TRBJ2-2,NA,TGTGCCAGCAGTGGGTCCCCTTGGGGGACCGGGGAGCTGTTTTTT,CASSGSPWGTGELFF
NA,16,TRBV7-2,TRBJ2-3,TRBD2,TGTGCCAGCAGCTCACGTAGCGGGAGGGGGTTGTATACGCAGTATTTT,CASSSRSGRGLYTQYF
few,15,TRBV6-1,TRBJ2-3,TRBD2,TGTGCCAGCGGCAGCGGGGCGGGAGGCACAGATACGCAGTATTTT,CASGSGAGGTDTQYF
few,16,TRBV5-1,TRBJ2-2,TRBD2,TGCGCCAGCAGCCATCCTACTAGCGGGAGGTCCGGGGAGCTGTTTTTT,CASSHPTSGRSGELFF
NA,15,TRBV25-1,TRBJ2-1,TRBD2,TGTGCCAGCACCTTGGGGGGAGGGCGTGGTGATGAGCAGTTCTTC,CASTLGGGRGDEQFF
NA,14,TRBV3-1,TRBJ1-1,NA,TGTGCCAGCAGCCAGCGGGCTGTGAACACTGAAGCTTTCTTT,CASSQRAVNTEAFF
few,14,TRBV2,TRBJ2-7,NA,TGTGCCAGCAGTGAAAGCGAGGGATCCTACGAGCAGTACTTC,CASSESEGSYEQYF
many,14,TRBV12-3/TRBV12-4,TRBJ2-7,TRBD1,TGTGCCAGCAGGTCCGGACAGGGGGGTTACGAGCAGTACTTC,CASRSGQGGYEQYF
NA,16,TRBV27,TRBJ2-4,NA,TGTGCCAGCAGTCCCGGCTCTCTAGAGCCCAAAAACATTCAGTACTTC,CASSPGSLEPKNIQYF
many,14,TRBV7-9,TRBJ1-1,NA,TGTGCCAGCAGCTTAGCAGGGTCCAACACTGAAGCTTTCTTT,CASSLAGSNTEAFF
NA,16,TRBV7-2,TRBJ1-4,NA,TGTGCCAGCAGCCCGCCGGACGGTGGTAGGGGAAAGTTGCTGTTTTTT,CASSPPDGGRGKLLFF
NA,14,TRBV18,TRBJ1-1,NA,TGTGCCAGCTCACCACGCGAAAGGTCGACTGAAGCTTTCTTT,CASSPRERSTEAFF
NA,14,TRBV7-2,TRBJ2-5,NA,TGTGCCAGCAGCTTAGGGGCATACCAAGAGACCCAGTACTTC,CASSLGAYQETQYF
NA,16,TRBV19,TRBJ1-3,NA,TGTGCCAGTAGTACGTACAGGGTCGTCGTCGGAAGCACCATATGTTTT,CASSTYRVVVGSTICF
NA,14,TRBV2,TRBJ2-3,NA,TGTGCCAGCATTCGACAGCGACCATCAGATACGCAGTATTTT,CASIRQRPSDTQYF
NA,16,TRBV6-1,TRBJ1-5,NA,TGTGCCAGCAGTCGGGGGTCAGGCTATAGCAATCAGCCCCAGCATTTT,CASSRGSGYSNQPQHF
few,12,TRBV10-3,TRBJ2-3,NA,TGTGCCATCAGTAGGTCGGCAGATACGCAGTATTTT,CAISRSADTQYF
NA,14,TRBV28,TRBJ2-1,NA,TGTGCCAGCAGGACCCATTCGGGTTACAATGAGCAGTTCTTC,CASRTHSGYNEQFF
NA,14,TRBV3-1,TRBJ2-7,NA,TGTGCCAGCAGCCAAGATAGTGCGTGGGACGAGCAGTACTTC,CASSQDSAWDEQYF
few,16,TRBV6-2/TRBV6-3,TRBJ2-1,TRBD2,TGTGCCAGCAGTTACTTTCGCGGGAGAGGTTTGAATGAGCAGTTCTTC,CASSYFRGRGLNEQFF
NA,14,TRBV5-1,TRBJ1-4,NA,TGCGCCAGCAGCGTGGATGCAACTAATGAAAAACTGTTTTTT,CASSVDATNEKLFF
few,14,TRBV6-1,TRBJ2-7,NA,TGTGCCAGCAGCCGAGCCGACAGCCTCTACGAGCAGTACTTC,CASSRADSLYEQYF
few,15,TRBV10-3,TRBJ2-1,TRBD2,TGTGCCATCAGGAAGGGACTAGCGGGAGTCGATGAGCAGTTCTTC,CAIRKGLAGVDEQFF
few,14,TRBV10-3,TRBJ2-3,TRBD2,TGTGCCATCACCACGGGACTAGGGACAGATACGCAGTATTTT,CAITTGLGTDTQYF
NA,13,TRBV6-6,TRBJ2-5,NA,TGTGCCAGCAGCAACAGGGGGGGAGAGACCCAGTACTTC,CASSNRGGETQYF
NA,14,TRBV6-2/TRBV6-3,TRBJ2-2,NA,TGTGCCAGCACCGGCGTGACGAGTCACGGGGAGCTGTTTTTT,CASTGVTSHGELFF
NA,15,TRBV12-3/TRBV12-4,TRBJ2-7,TRBD2,TGTGCCAGCAGTTACTGGACTAGCGGGAGCAGGGAGCAGTACTTC,CASSYWTSGSREQYF
few,15,TRBV7-2,TRBJ2-3,NA,TGTGCCAGCAGCTTCAAAGCGGAGTCCACAGATACGCAGTATTTT,CASSFKAESTDTQYF
few,11,TRBV20-1,TRBJ2-7,NA,TGCAGTGCTAGTGAGGGATACGAGCAGTACTTC,CSASEGYEQYF
NA,16,TRBV3-1,TRBJ1-4,NA,TGTGCCAGCAGCCAAGATCCGTCGGGGCCAAATGAAAAACTGTTTTTT,CASSQDPSGPNEKLFF
NA,16,TRBV24-1,TRBJ2-3,NA,TGTGCCACCAGTGATTTAACGGACTTCGACACAGATACGCAGTATTTT,CATSDLTDFDTDTQYF
NA,15,TRBV20-1,TRBJ2-1,NA,TGCAGTGCGCCTAACCCGGGACAAAACTCCAATGAGCAGTTCTTC,CSAPNPGQNSNEQFF
few,14,TRBV3-1,TRBJ2-2,NA,TGTGCCAGCAGCCAAGTACGGGATCGGGGGGAGCTGTTTTTT,CASSQVRDRGELFF
NA,13,TRBV7-3,TRBJ2-5,TRBD2,TGTGCCAGCAGCTTCAGGGAGGGAGAGACCCAGTACTTC,CASSFREGETQYF
NA,17,TRBV5-1,TRBJ2-3,TRBD2,TGCGCCAGCACCCGGAGGACTAGCGGAGGAGGTACAGATACGCAGTATTTT,CASTRRTSGGGTDTQYF
few,17,TRBV4-3,TRBJ2-2,TRBD2,TGCGCCAGCAGCCAAGATGTAGCTAGCGGATACACCGGGGAGCTGTTTTTT,CASSQDVASGYTGELFF
NA,11,TRBV7-9,TRBJ2-1,NA,TGTGCCAGCAGCTTAGGAGGGAAATGGTTCTTC,CASSLGGKWFF
few,15,TRBV20-1,TRBJ2-2,NA,TGCAGTGCTAGTTCCAGATCTAGCGACACCGGGGAGCTGTTTTTT,CSASSRSSDTGELFF
many,14,TRBV2,TRBJ1-2,NA,TGTGCCAGCAGCCCCCTGTCGGGCAGCTATGGCTACACCTTC,CASSPLSGSYGYTF
few,13,TRBV20-1,TRBJ2-1,NA,TGCAGTGCTGAGTCGGACAGACGCAATGAGCAGTTCTTC,CSAESDRRNEQFF